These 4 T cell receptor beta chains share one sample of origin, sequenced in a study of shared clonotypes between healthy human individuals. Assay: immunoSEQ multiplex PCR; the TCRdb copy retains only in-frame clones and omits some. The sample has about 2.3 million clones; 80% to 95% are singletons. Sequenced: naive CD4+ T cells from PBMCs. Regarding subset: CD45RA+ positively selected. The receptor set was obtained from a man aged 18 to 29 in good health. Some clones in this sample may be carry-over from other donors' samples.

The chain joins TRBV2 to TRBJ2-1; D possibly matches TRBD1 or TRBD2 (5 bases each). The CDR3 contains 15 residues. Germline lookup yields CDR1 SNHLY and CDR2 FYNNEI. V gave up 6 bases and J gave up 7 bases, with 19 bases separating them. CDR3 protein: CASSPRDPSGNEQFF. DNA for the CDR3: TGTGCCAGCAGCCCCCGGGACCCTTCAGGGAATGAGCAGTTCTTC. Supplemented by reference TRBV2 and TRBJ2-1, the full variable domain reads EPEVTQTPSHQVTQMGQEVILRCVPISNHLYFYWYRQILGQKVEFLVSFYNNEISEKSEIFDDQFSVERPDGSNFTLKIRSTKLEDSAMYFCASSPRDPSGNEQFFGPGTRLTVL.

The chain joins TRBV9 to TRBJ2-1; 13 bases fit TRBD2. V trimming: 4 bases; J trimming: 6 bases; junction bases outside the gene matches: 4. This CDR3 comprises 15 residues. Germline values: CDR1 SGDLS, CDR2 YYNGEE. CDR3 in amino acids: CASSFRTSGSNEQFF. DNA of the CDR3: TGTGCCAGCAGCTTCAGGACTAGCGGGAGCAATGAGCAGTTCTTC.

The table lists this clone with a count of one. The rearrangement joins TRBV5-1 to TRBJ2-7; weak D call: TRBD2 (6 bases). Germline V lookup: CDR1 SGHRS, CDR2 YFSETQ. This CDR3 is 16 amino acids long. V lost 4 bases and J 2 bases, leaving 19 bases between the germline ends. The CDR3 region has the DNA TGCGCCAGCAGCCGGGAAATCGCGCGGGAAGCCTACGAGCAGTACTTC. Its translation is CASSREIAREAYEQYF.

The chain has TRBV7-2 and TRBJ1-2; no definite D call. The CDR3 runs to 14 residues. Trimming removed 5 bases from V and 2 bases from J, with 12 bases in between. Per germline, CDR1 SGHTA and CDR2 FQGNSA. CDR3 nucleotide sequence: TGTGCCAGCAGCCGCAGTTTTGGGAACTATGGCTACACCTTC. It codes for CASSRSFGNYGYTF.